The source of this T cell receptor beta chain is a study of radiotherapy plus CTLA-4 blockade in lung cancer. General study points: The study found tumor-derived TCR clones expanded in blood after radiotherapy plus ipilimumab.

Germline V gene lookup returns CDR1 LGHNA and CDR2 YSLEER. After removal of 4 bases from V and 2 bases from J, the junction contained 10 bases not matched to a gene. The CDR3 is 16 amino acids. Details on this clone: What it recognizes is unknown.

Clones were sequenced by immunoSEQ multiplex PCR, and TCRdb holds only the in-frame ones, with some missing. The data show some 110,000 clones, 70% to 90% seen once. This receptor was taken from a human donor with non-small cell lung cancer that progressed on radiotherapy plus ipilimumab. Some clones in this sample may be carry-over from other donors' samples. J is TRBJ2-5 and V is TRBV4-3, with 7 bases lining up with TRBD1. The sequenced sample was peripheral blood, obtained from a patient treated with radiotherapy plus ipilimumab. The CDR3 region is CASSPGWPGGQETQYF. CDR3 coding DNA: TGCGCCAGCAGCCCAGGTTGGCCAGGGGGTCAAGAGACCCAGTACTTC.